The present TCR beta chain was sequenced within a study of Ad26.COV2.S vaccination and SARS-CoV-2 variants. Study context: The donor participated in the COV1001 trial, in its Ad26.COV2.S arm.

The treatment is: about 20 received Ad26.COV2.S at low or high dose, single or two shots; roughly 5 received placebo; per-sample allocation not given. Sample collection was performed on day 63 after the first vaccine or placebo injection. The assay was immunoSEQ multiplex PCR, and TCRdb's table has in-frame clones only and misses some. The data show some 350,000 clones, roughly 81% seen once. Turning to this clone: Its specificity is unknown.

Findings and limits, study-wide: The breadth of spike-specific CD8+ and CD4+ T cell responses after vaccination was reportedly substantial.

Source: peripheral blood, taken in a trial of Ad26.COV2.S vaccine versus placebo. The TCR was taken from a person between 18 and 59 years old who received the Ad26.COV2.S COVID-19 vaccine or a placebo.

This CDR3 is CASSLEVGTSGGASTDTQYF. The CDR3 DNA reads TGTGCCAGCAGCTTGGAGGTAGGGACTAGCGGTGGGGCGAGCACAGATACGCAGTATTTT. The chain is built from TRBV5-4 and TRBJ2-3; 11 bases match TRBD2. V was pared by 0 bases and J by 0 bases, with 12 bases of the junction left unmatched. The V gene's germline CDR1 is SGHNT and CDR2 YYREEE (reference sequence). CDR3 length equals 20 residues.